The source of this T cell receptor (beta chain) is a study of cytomegalovirus exposure and HLA in healthy donors. The wider study: A prior analysis found 90 million to 120 million unique TCR beta sequences from 170 million or so T cells.

Study results and limitations: Common viral pathogens seemed to be connected with several of the most significant clusters, according to a later analysis. A previous analysis found most TCR beta V segments productive roughly 87% or roughly 30% of the time. When analyzed later, the rates of TCR association showed variation by HLA locus, with DRB1 the most and HLA-C the fewest.

V lost 4 bases to trimming and J lost 7 bases; unmatched junction nucleotides: 6. The CDR3 sequence is 13 residues long. The germline V gene has CDR1 MNHNS and CDR2 SASEGT. The PCR employed 60 Vbeta primers together with 13 Jbeta primers. The method was immunoSEQ multiplex PCR; TCRdb's version includes in-frame clones alone and lacks a portion of them. The sample yields about 160,000 clones, 80% to 90% seen once. For this clone: Its antigen is still unknown.

The receptor's source is a woman aged 50 to 60 in good health and CMV-seronegative. The chain combines TRBV6-1 with TRBJ1-2, with 7 bases that match TRBD1. Sequenced material: PBMCs. Here the CDR3 reads CASSVDRDGGYTF. The DNA of the CDR3 is TGTGCCAGCAGTGTCGACAGGGATGGTGGCTACACCTTC.